This T cell receptor beta chain is drawn from a study of CD8 T cells in ankylosing spondylitis. This clonotype was recorded many times. A quantitative 5'-RACE method, one with molecular barcodes, was used to make TCR beta libraries. TCRdb analysed the 5' RACE reads with MiXCR anew, one entry per CDR3 protein. The profile shows 300,000 to 350,000 distinct CDR3 sequences, approximately 10% of them singletons. Source material: blood, either unsorted or a sorted T cell fraction (not recorded which). The clonotype was recovered from a female donor with ankylosing spondylitis or in good health (not recorded which).

CDR3 amino acids: CASSSQGARSKNIQYF. As DNA, the CDR3 is TGTGCCAGCTCAAGCCAGGGGGCGCGGTCCAAAAACATTCAGTACTTC. The chain employs TRBV12-3 or TRBV12-4 and TRBJ2-4; 8 bases agree with TRBD1. V was clipped by 8 bases and J by 2 bases; unmatched bases: 11. The CDR3 contains 16 residues.